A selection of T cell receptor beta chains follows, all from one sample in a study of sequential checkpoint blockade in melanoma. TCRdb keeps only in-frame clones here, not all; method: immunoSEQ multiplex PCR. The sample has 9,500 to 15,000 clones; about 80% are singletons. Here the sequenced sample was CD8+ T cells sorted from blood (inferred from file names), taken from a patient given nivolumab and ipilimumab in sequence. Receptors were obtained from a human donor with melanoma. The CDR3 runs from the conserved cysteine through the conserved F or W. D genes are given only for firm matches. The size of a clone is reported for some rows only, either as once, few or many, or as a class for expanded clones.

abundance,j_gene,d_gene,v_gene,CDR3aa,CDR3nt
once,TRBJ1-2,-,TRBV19,CASSIARSYGYTF,TGTGCCAGTAGTATAGCGAGGAGCTATGGCTACACCTTC
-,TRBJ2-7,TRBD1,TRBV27,CASRDRGSYEQYF,TGTGCCAGCAGGGACAGGGGGTCCTACGAGCAGTACTTC
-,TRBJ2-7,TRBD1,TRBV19,CASTPGQGRDEQYF,TGTGCCAGCACGCCGGGACAGGGGCGAGACGAGCAGTACTTC
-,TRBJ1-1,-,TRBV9,CASSVGGMDEAFF,TGTGCCAGCAGCGTAGGAGGGATGGATGAAGCTTTCTTT
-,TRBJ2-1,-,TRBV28,CASSPTRGGEQFF,TGTGCCAGCAGTCCGACGCGGGGCGGCGAGCAGTTCTTC
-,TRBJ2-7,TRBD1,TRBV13,CASSGTGQEHEQYF,TGTGCCAGCAGCGGTACTGGACAGGAACACGAGCAGTACTTC
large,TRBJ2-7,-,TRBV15,CATSLGDEQYF,TGTGCCACCAGCCTAGGGGACGAGCAGTACTTC
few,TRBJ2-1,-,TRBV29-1,CSVERLVPHNEQFF,TGCAGCGTTGAACGTCTAGTCCCTCACAATGAGCAGTTCTTC
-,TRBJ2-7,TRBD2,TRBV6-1,CASSERLAGAYEQYF,TGTGCCAGCAGTGAAAGGCTAGCGGGGGCCTACGAGCAGTACTTC
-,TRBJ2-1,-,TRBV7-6,CASSLETSSFNEQFF,TGTGCCAGCAGCTTAGAGACTAGTTCATTCAATGAGCAGTTCTTC
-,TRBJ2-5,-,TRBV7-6,CASSLGAGEETQYF,TGTGCCAGCAGCTTAGGTGCAGGGGAAGAGACCCAGTACTTC
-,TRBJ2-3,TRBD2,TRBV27,CASSLLAGLAGGLNTDTQYF,TGTGCCAGCAGTTTATTAGCGGGACTAGCGGGGGGGCTTAATACGGATACGCAGTATTTT
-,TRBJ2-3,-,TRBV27,CASSLAAIPTDTQYF,TGTGCCAGCAGTTTAGCTGCGATACCCACAGATACGCAGTATTTT
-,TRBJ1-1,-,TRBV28,CASSLGDILGTEAFF,TGTGCCAGCAGTTTAGGGGACATTCTAGGCACTGAAGCTTTCTTT
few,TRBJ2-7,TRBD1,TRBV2,CASSGGQGLTIGRTYEQYF,TGTGCCAGCAGTGGGGGACAGGGGCTAACCATAGGACGAACCTACGAGCAGTACTTC
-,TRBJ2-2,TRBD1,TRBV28,CASSFSVIGPGGATGELFF,TGTGCCAGCAGTTTCAGCGTTATCGGTCCAGGGGGTGCGACCGGGGAGCTGTTTTTT
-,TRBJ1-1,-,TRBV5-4,CASRTAGAMNTEAFF,TGTGCCAGCAGGACGGCGGGAGCCATGAACACTGAAGCTTTCTTT
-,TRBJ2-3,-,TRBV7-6,CASSLAKGAYTQYF,TGTGCCAGCAGCCTGGCCAAAGGAGCCTATACGCAGTATTTT
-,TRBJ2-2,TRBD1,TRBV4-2,CASSQEPGQGDAGELFF,TGTGCCAGCAGCCAAGAACCGGGACAGGGTGATGCCGGGGAGCTGTTTTTT
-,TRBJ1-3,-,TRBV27,CASSLDGAGNTIYF,TGTGCCAGCAGTTTAGACGGAGCTGGAAACACCATATATTTT
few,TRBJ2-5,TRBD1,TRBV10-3,CAINRDRGQGTQYF,TGTGCCATCAATAGGGACAGGGGGCAGGGGACCCAGTACTTC
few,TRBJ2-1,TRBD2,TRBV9,CASSVAVAGGSYNEQFF,TGTGCCAGCAGCGTAGCGGTAGCGGGAGGGTCCTACAATGAGCAGTTCTTC
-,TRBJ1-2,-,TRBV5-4,CASSLALRANYGYTF,TGTGCCAGCAGCTTGGCCCTCAGGGCTAACTATGGCTACACCTTC
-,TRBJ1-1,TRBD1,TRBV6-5,CASTPGGTAVGAFF,TGTGCCAGCACCCCGGGCGGGACAGCCGTGGGGGCTTTCTTT
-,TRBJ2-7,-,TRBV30,CAWSPGGVHEQYF,TGTGCCTGGAGCCCAGGCGGGGTTCACGAGCAGTACTTC
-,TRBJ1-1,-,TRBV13,CASSPLYGTEAFF,TGTGCCAGCAGCCCTCTCTATGGCACTGAAGCTTTCTTT
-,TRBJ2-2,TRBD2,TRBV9,CASSAGGLAATGELFF,TGTGCCAGCAGCGCGGGAGGACTAGCGGCCACCGGGGAGCTGTTTTTT